The 19 T cell receptor beta chains given below trace back to one sample, sequenced in a study of blood T cell repertoires in COVID-19. Method: immunoSEQ multiplex PCR; TCRdb's copy keeps in-frame clones and lacks some. Of some 500,000 clones listed, approximately 88% were seen once; the top ten hold approximately 1.8%. Sequenced: PBMCs or T cells enriched from blood (not recorded which). The receptors shown here come from a woman aged 40 to 50 who had recovered from COVID-19.

The V gene is TRBV24-1, the J gene TRBJ2-5, with D possibly matching TRBD2 (5 bases). This CDR3 has 14 amino acids. With 1 base removed from V and 2 bases from J, the gap between germline ends came to 7 bases. Germline CDR1 and CDR2: KGHDR and SFDVKD. Here the CDR3 DNA reads TGTGCCACCAGTGATTTTAAGCGGCAAGAGACCCAGTACTTC. Amino acids: CATSDFKRQETQYF.

This clone appeared a few times. This sequence joins TRBV10-1 and TRBJ2-1; 8 bases line up with TRBD2. The CDR3 spans 15 residues. Germline CDR1 WNHNN, CDR2 SYGVQD (reference sequence). V shed 10 bases and J 7 bases; nucleotides not matched to a gene: 15. DNA of the CDR3: TGCGCCACCCAAGCCAGGACTAGCTGGATAAATGAGCAGTTCTTC. Residues: CATQARTSWINEQFF.

For this clone: In the same sample, other DNA sequences code for this CDR3. This rearrangement joins TRBV7-9 to TRBJ1-1, with 7 bases fitting TRBD1. This CDR3 spans 14 amino acids. The germline V gene encodes CDR1 SEHNR and CDR2 FQNEAQ (reference sequence). V was clipped by 6 bases and J by 2 bases; unmatched bases: 6. The CDR3 region is CASSSTGVNTEAFF. The CDR3 DNA follows: TGTGCCAGCAGTTCTACAGGGGTTAACACTGAAGCTTTCTTT.

This chain links TRBV2 with TRBJ1-4, with 7 bases lining up with TRBD1. V shed 8 bases and J 5 bases; nucleotides not matched to a gene: 5. This CDR3 is 13 amino acids long. Germline CDR1 SNHLY, CDR2 FYNNEI. Here the CDR3 reads CASYDRVNEKLFF. The CDR3 DNA reads TGTGCCAGCTACGACAGGGTGAATGAAAAACTGTTTTTT.

This clone turned up a few times. Other DNA sequences from this sample encode an identical CDR3 as well. The chain employs TRBV3-1 (or the pseudogene TRBV3-2) and TRBJ2-7; no firm D call. V gave up 4 bases and J gave up 3 bases, with 4 bases separating them. The CDR3 runs 11 residues. From germline, CDR1 is LGHDT and CDR2 YNNKEL (reference sequence). DNA for the CDR3: TGTGCCAGCAGCCTCCGCTACGAGCAGTACTTC. Translation: CASSLRYEQYF.

This clone has a handful of counts. The chain carries TRBV25-1 and TRBJ1-6, with 9 bases fitting TRBD1. Germline V gene lookup returns CDR1 MGHDK and CDR2 SYGVNS. The V gene end was trimmed by 6 bases and the J gene end by 7 bases; junction bases not matched to a gene: 7. The CDR3 extends over 15 amino acids. The CDR3 sequence: CASRGGTGRNSPLHF. The CDR3 region has the DNA TGTGCCAGCAGGGGAGGGACAGGGAGGAATTCACCCCTCCACTTT.

The chain links TRBV11-2 to TRBJ2-3, with 8 bases that match TRBD2. Germline V lookup: CDR1 SGHAT, CDR2 FQNNGV. Losses at the gene ends were 2 bases for V and 1 base for J; bases not matched to a gene: 11. The CDR3 is made up of 18 amino acids. Here the CDR3 DNA reads TGTGCCAGCAGCTTACGTCGGGAGGGCCGTTTCGGCACAGATACGCAGTATTTT. Its protein product is CASSLRREGRFGTDTQYF.

V is TRBV27 and J is TRBJ2-7; unclear D gene. V lost 5 bases to trimming and J lost 3 bases, with 17 bases between them. Germline V gene lookup returns CDR1 MNHEY and CDR2 SMNVEV (reference sequence). This CDR3 is built from 15 residues. Here the CDR3 DNA reads TGTGCCAGCAGTCACTTCTCCGGGTCCGGCTACGAGCAGTACTTC. Residues: CASSHFSGSGYEQYF.

This sequence joins TRBV13 and TRBJ1-2; TRBD1 agrees at 11 bases. With 8 bases clipped from V and 3 bases from J, the junction kept 5 bases outside the gene matches. Germline values: CDR1 PRHDT, CDR2 FYEKMQ (reference sequence). The CDR3 spans 14 residues. The CDR3 DNA is TGTGCCAGCCGGGGACAGGGGGGGGACTATGGCTACACCTTC. Translated, it gives CASRGQGGDYGYTF.

The chain uses TRBV9 and TRBJ1-1, with unresolved D. The CDR3 consists of 13 residues. Germline-derived CDR1 and CDR2 are SGDLS and YYNGEE. Trimming stripped 0 bases from V and 0 bases from J, with 3 bases between. CDR3: CASSVGMNTEAFF. The CDR3 DNA reads as TGTGCCAGCAGCGTAGGTATGAACACTGAAGCTTTCTTT.

V and J are TRBV7-9 and TRBJ2-1; TRBD1 matches at 11 bases. This CDR3 has 17 residues. Losses at the gene ends were 5 bases for V and 10 bases for J; bases not matched to a gene: 16. Germline V CDR1 and CDR2: SEHNR, FQNEAQ (reference sequence). CDR3 in DNA: TGTGCCAGCAGCATAACCCCATGGACAGGGGGCCTCGGGGAGCAGTTCTTC. It specifies CASSITPWTGGLGEQFF.

The rearrangement uses TRBV7-9 and TRBJ1-1, with D possibly being TRBD1 (5 bases). V lost 7 bases, J lost 1 base, and 7 bases lay in between. From germline, CDR1 is SEHNR and CDR2 FQNEAQ (reference sequence). The CDR3 runs 12 residues. The CDR3 is CASTDRNTEAFF. CDR3 bases: TGTGCCAGCACCGACAGGAACACTGAAGCTTTCTTT. Filled out from reference TRBV7-9 and TRBJ1-1, the complete variable domain reads DTGVSQNPRHKITKRGQNVTFRCDPISEHNRLYWYRQTLGQGPEFLTYFQNEAQLEKSRLLSDRFSAERPKGSFSTLEIQRTEQGDSAMYLCASTDRNTEAFFGQGTRLTVV.

This clone was counted only a few times. CDR3 in DNA: TGTGCCACACTACAGGGGGAAGGTACTGAAGCTTTCTTT. Residues: CATLQGEGTEAFF. This rearrangement joins TRBV10-3 to TRBJ1-1, with 8 positions matching TRBD1. Germline V lookup: CDR1 ENHRY, CDR2 SYGVKD. Trimming took 10 bases from V and 5 from J; bases not matched to a gene: 9. The CDR3 spans 13 residues.

The chain uses TRBV27 and TRBJ2-1; TRBD1 aligns across 7 bases. Germline CDR1 reads MNHEY; CDR2 reads SMNVEV (reference sequence). The V segment lost 5 bases and the J segment 7 bases; nucleotides outside the gene matches: 11. The CDR3 totals 15 residues. CDR3 amino acids: CASSPRQGYTNEQFF. In DNA form, the CDR3 reads TGTGCCAGCAGTCCGAGACAGGGTTATACGAATGAGCAGTTCTTC.

The chain links TRBV6-1 to TRBJ2-7; 10 positions agree with TRBD1. Per germline, CDR1 MNHNS and CDR2 SASEGT. Trimming took 4 bases from V and 0 from J; bases not matched to a gene: 6. This CDR3 region has 16 residues. The CDR3 coding sequence is TGTGCCAGCAGTGCCTCGACAGGGGGCATCTCCTACGAGCAGTACTTC. As protein: CASSASTGGISYEQYF.

V usage is TRBV30 and J usage is TRBJ2-5; TRBD1 matches 7 bases. CDR1 and CDR2 (germline): GTSNPN, SVGIG (reference sequence). Trimming took 3 bases from V and 3 from J; bases not matched to a gene: 1. The CDR3 covers 12 residues. The CDR3 is CAWRQGEETQYF. The CDR3 coding sequence is TGTGCCTGGAGGCAGGGGGAAGAGACCCAGTACTTC. The full variable domain, rest sourced from reference TRBV30 and TRBJ2-5, is SQTIHQWPATLVQPVGSPLSLECTVEGTSNPNLYWYRQAAGRGLQLLFYSVGIGQISSEVPQNLSASRPQDRQFILSSKKLLLSDSGFYLCAWRQGEETQYFGPGTRLLVL.

A note on this clone: A read error may produce the germline difference seen at one junction end. This chain connects TRBV7-7 to TRBJ2-5; 8 nucleotides agree with TRBD1. This CDR3 has 14 amino acids. Germline-derived CDR1 and CDR2 are SSHAT and FNYEAQ (reference sequence). This CDR3 reads CASSKTGAEETQYF. In nucleotides, the CDR3 is TGTGCTAGCAGCAAGACAGGGGCTGAGGAGACCCAGTACTTC.

This chain links TRBV18 with TRBJ2-7; TRBD2 matches 8 bases. Germline V gene sequence: CDR1 KGHSH, CDR2 LQKENI. The length of the CDR3 is 16 residues. V dropped 6 bases and J dropped 3; count of bases not matched to a gene: 13. The CDR3 sequence is CASSPTLAGKNYEQYF. CDR3 DNA: TGTGCCAGCTCCCCTACTTTAGCGGGAAAGAACTACGAGCAGTACTTC.

This clone was detected only once. CDR3 residues: CASTPIGTEDNEQFF. In DNA, the CDR3 is TGTGCCAGCACTCCCATCGGGACAGAAGACAATGAGCAGTTCTTC. The chain is built from TRBV27 and TRBJ2-1; 7 positions match TRBD1. Germline V gives CDR1 MNHEY, CDR2 SMNVEV (reference sequence). Trimming removed 7 bases from V and 5 bases from J; junction bases left unmatched: 11. The CDR3 runs to 15 residues.